Listed below are T cell receptor beta chains from one sample, sequenced in a study of blood T cells in healthy people across ages. TCRdb ran MiXCR on the 5' RACE reads and lists one entry per CDR3 protein. The table includes 650,000 to 900,000 distinct CDR3 sequences, about 59% detected once. Input material: blood. The source of these receptors is a man aged 25 to 40 in good health. Each CDR3 is given with its conserved first and last residue. A D gene is named only where the DNA matches it firmly. Clone size is shown for a subset of rows, as once, few, many or a class of expanded clone.

v_call	clone_size	j_call	d_call	cdr3_nt	cdr3_aa
TRBV29-1	once	TRBJ1-2	-	TGCAGCGTTGGCGGGGAGAACTATGGCTACACCTTC	CSVGGENYGYTF
TRBV3-1	-	TRBJ2-5	TRBD2	TGTGCCAGCAGCCCCCGGGGGGTAAATGAGCAGTACTTC	CASSPRGVNEQYF
TRBV7-2	few	TRBJ1-5	-	TGTGCCAGCAGCTTACGCGTTTCCAATCAGCCCCAGCATTTT	CASSLRVSNQPQHF
TRBV25-1	-	TRBJ2-3	-	TGTGCCAGCAATGTTCGCGCGGGGAGCAGAACGCAGTATTTT	CASNVRAGSRTQYF
TRBV20-1	-	TRBJ2-1	-	TGCAGTGCTAGAGGGACAGCCCGATCCTACGAGCAGTTCTTC	CSARGTARSYEQFF
TRBV4-2	once	TRBJ2-3	TRBD2	TGTGCCAGCAGCCAACCAGGGACTAGCGGGGCGGGAGATACGCAGTATTTT	CASSQPGTSGAGDTQYF
TRBV20-1	-	TRBJ2-7	-	TGCAGTGCGGCTGTGGGAACATCCTACGAGCAGTACTTC	CSAAVGTSYEQYF
TRBV10-3	-	TRBJ1-2	TRBD1	TGTGCCATCAGGACGGACAGGGAACAGGATGGCTACACCTTC	CAIRTDREQDGYTF
TRBV7-9	many	TRBJ2-1	-	TGTGCCAGCAGTTTAGATTCCTACAATGAGCAGTTCTTC	CASSLDSYNEQFF
TRBV5-1	few	TRBJ2-1	TRBD2	TGCGCCAGCAGAAGGGTCGGCGGGGGGGCCTATGAGCAGTTCTTC	CASRRVGGGAYEQFF
TRBV4-1	-	TRBJ2-1	TRBD2	TGCGCCAGCAGCCAAAAGCGGGGGGGCGGTGAGCAGTTCTTC	CASSQKRGGGEQFF
TRBV20-1	-	TRBJ1-5	TRBD1	TGCAGTGCTAGCCGCAGGGGGGGCAATCAGCCCCAGCATTTT	CSASRRGGNQPQHF
TRBV6-1	-	TRBJ2-4	-	TGTGCCAGCACGCAGACGGGGGGCCTTACCTCCAAAAACATTCAGTACTTC	CASTQTGGLTSKNIQYF
TRBV28	-	TRBJ2-7	TRBD2	TGTGCCAGCAGTACCGGGACTAGCGGGCGCTACGAGCAGTACTTC	CASSTGTSGRYEQYF
TRBV6-5	-	TRBJ1-2	TRBD1	TGTGCCAGCAGTTACTCTTCAACCGGGACAGATCCTAACTATGGCCACACCTTC	CASSYSSTGTDPNYGHTF
TRBV30	-	TRBJ1-2	TRBD1	TGTGCCTGGAGTAACCAGGGGGTGGACTATGGCTACACCTTC	CAWSNQGVDYGYTF
TRBV3-1	-	TRBJ2-7	-	TGTGCCAGCAGCCAAGATTTGGATGCTCCGAACGAGCAGTACTTC	CASSQDLDAPNEQYF
TRBV6-2/TRBV6-3	-	TRBJ1-2	TRBD1	TGTGCCAGCAGTGTCTACCGGGACAGCTATGGCTACACCTTC	CASSVYRDSYGYTF
TRBV20-1	-	TRBJ2-4	TRBD2	TGCAGTGTCGCAGCGGGGGGAGCCAAAAACATTCAGTACTTC	CSVAAGGAKNIQYF
TRBV7-8	few	TRBJ2-7	-	TGTGCCAGCAGCTTAGCGGGGTTGGGGGAGCAGTACTTC	CASSLAGLGEQYF
TRBV29-1	-	TRBJ1-2	-	TGCAGCGACCATCCTCGCGGGGGGCAAGGTGGCTACACCTTC	CSDHPRGGQGGYTF
TRBV5-1	once	TRBJ2-6	-	TGCGCCAGCAGCTTGGTAGTCGACTCTGGGGCCAACGTCCTGACTTTC	CASSLVVDSGANVLTF
TRBV3-1	few	TRBJ1-2	-	TGTGCCAGTAGAGACGGGGTTTATGGCTACACCTTC	CASRDGVYGYTF
TRBV7-9	-	TRBJ2-1	-	TGTGCCAGCAGCCGGCAGAGACACAATGAGCAGTTCTTC	CASSRQRHNEQFF
TRBV2	few	TRBJ2-4	-	TGTGCCAGCAGTGAGATGGACGGAACCCTAGCCAAAAACATTCAGTACTTC	CASSEMDGTLAKNIQYF
TRBV29-1	-	TRBJ1-1	TRBD1	TGCAGCGCCTATGACAGGGGGCTGGGTACTGAAGCTTTCTTT	CSAYDRGLGTEAFF
TRBV25-1	once	TRBJ1-4	-	TGTGCCAGCAGTGGATGGACAGTGGATGAAAAACTGTTTTTT	CASSGWTVDEKLFF
TRBV7-2	few	TRBJ2-4	TRBD1	TGTGCCAGCAGCCCAGGACAGGGGCAAGGTAGACAGTACTTC	CASSPGQGQGRQYF
TRBV27	-	TRBJ2-1	TRBD1	TGTGCCAGCAGTTTATCCGGACAGGGCAAAGAGTACAATGAGCAGTTCTTC	CASSLSGQGKEYNEQFF
TRBV24-1	-	TRBJ1-2	-	TGTGCCACCAGTGACCCCGGGCAAGAAGGCGGCTACACCTTC	CATSDPGQEGGYTF
TRBV7-2	-	TRBJ2-1	TRBD2	TGTACCAGCAGCTACGGGAGGAGCTCCTACAATGAGCAGTTCTTC	CTSSYGRSSYNEQFF
TRBV6-6	few	TRBJ2-5	TRBD1	TGTGCCAGCACAGACAGGGTAGAGACCCAGTACTTC	CASTDRVETQYF
TRBV3-1	few	TRBJ2-1	-	TGTGCCAGCAGCCAGGACCCAAGCTCCTACAATGAGCAGTTCTTC	CASSQDPSSYNEQFF
TRBV7-2	-	TRBJ1-2	-	TGTGCCAGCAGCTCCCGGGACTCCTTCTTCCGCTTGTATGGCTACACCTTC	CASSSRDSFFRLYGYTF
TRBV4-3	-	TRBJ2-1	TRBD1	TGCGCCAGCAGCTCCCCGGGACAGGGTTCCAATGAGCAGTTCTTC	CASSSPGQGSNEQFF
TRBV28	-	TRBJ2-7	-	TGTGCCAGCAGTCCTACCCCCTGGGCAGATAATACCTACGAGCAGTACTTC	CASSPTPWADNTYEQYF
TRBV5-1	once	TRBJ2-3	-	TGCGCCAGCAGCTCCGTGGGGACCCGGAGCCCAGATACGCAGTATTTT	CASSSVGTRSPDTQYF
TRBV7-2	few	TRBJ2-3	TRBD2	TGTGCCAGCAGCTCCCTTCTAGCGGGGGCAGATACGCAGTATTTT	CASSSLLAGADTQYF
TRBV4-3	once	TRBJ2-5	TRBD1	TGCGCCAGCAGCCAATCCCCGATGACAGGGGAGACCCAGTACTTC	CASSQSPMTGETQYF
TRBV4-2	few	TRBJ2-5	-	TGTGCCAGCAGCCAAGAATCCAGCGGGTGGGGAGAGACCCAGTACTTC	CASSQESSGWGETQYF
TRBV18	-	TRBJ2-1	TRBD2	TGTGCCAGCTCACCTGAGCGGGGGCTCTGCAATGAGCAGTTCTTC	CASSPERGLCNEQFF
TRBV15	once	TRBJ2-5	-	TGTGCCACCAGCAGAGATTGGAGGACCCAGTACTTC	CATSRDWRTQYF
TRBV7-9	-	TRBJ2-3	TRBD2	TGTGCCAGCAGCTTAGAGAGCGGGGGGAAATACACAGATACGCAGTATTTT	CASSLESGGKYTDTQYF
TRBV4-3	few	TRBJ2-3	TRBD2	TGCGCCAGCAGCCGAGCTGGACTAGCGGGGGGACTCACAGATACGCAGTATTTT	CASSRAGLAGGLTDTQYF
TRBV4-3	few	TRBJ1-2	-	TGCGCCAGCAGCCAAGGGTTAAGGGGAGAGGGCTATGGCTACACCTTC	CASSQGLRGEGYGYTF
TRBV20-1	-	TRBJ2-3	-	TGCAGTGTGGTCGGTGGGGGGACCCAGGATACGCAGTATTTT	CSVVGGGTQDTQYF
TRBV7-2	-	TRBJ2-2	TRBD1	TGTGCCAGCAGCTTAGCGCCGGGTGGACAGGGTCCGAACACCGGGGAGCTGTTTTTT	CASSLAPGGQGPNTGELFF
TRBV6-6	few	TRBJ2-5	-	TGTGCCAGCAGTTACTCTTTGACAGGCCCTCAGTACTTC	CASSYSLTGPQYF
TRBV5-1	once	TRBJ2-5	TRBD1	TGCGCCAGCAGCACCATGAGGGCCCGGTGGGACAGAGTAAAAGAGACCCAGTACTTC	CASSTMRARWDRVKETQYF
TRBV7-3	-	TRBJ2-1	TRBD1	TGTGCCAGCAGCTGGGGACAGGGAGATGAGCAGTTCTTC	CASSWGQGDEQFF
TRBV4-1	-	TRBJ2-7	-	TGCGCCAGCAGCCAAGTTGAGAGTTACGAGCAGTACTTC	CASSQVESYEQYF
TRBV15	-	TRBJ2-3	TRBD2	TGTGCCACCAGCAGAGATTGGTTTGCACTAGCGGGGGGGACAGATACGCAGTATTTT	CATSRDWFALAGGTDTQYF
TRBV11-2	-	TRBJ2-7	-	TGTGCCAGCAGCTTATGGGACTCAACCTACGAGCAGTACTTC	CASSLWDSTYEQYF
TRBV2	-	TRBJ1-6	-	TGTGCCAGCAGTGATGGACTTGGGTCACCCCTCCACTTT	CASSDGLGSPLHF
TRBV25-1	-	TRBJ2-2	-	TGTGCCAGCAGTGAATGGGGTTCGAACACCGGGGAGCTGTTTTTT	CASSEWGSNTGELFF